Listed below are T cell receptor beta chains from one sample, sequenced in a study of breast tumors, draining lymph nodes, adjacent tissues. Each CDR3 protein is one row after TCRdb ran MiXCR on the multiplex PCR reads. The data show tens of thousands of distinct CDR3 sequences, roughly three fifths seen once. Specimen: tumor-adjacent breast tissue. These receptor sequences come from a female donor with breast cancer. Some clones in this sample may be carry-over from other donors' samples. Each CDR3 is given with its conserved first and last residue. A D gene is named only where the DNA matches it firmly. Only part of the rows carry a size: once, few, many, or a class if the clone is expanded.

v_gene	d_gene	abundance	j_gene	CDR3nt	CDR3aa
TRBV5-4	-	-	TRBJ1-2	TGTGCCAGCAGCTTGGAGGGGGGCGAGCACTATGGCTACACCTTC	CASSLEGGEHYGYTF
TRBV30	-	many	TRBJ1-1	TGTGCCTGGAGTGTACTCTTCTTTGGGGACACTGAAGCTTTCTTT	CAWSVLFFGDTEAFF
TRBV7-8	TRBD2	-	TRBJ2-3	TGTGCCAGCAGCTCTGGACTAGCGGGAACAGATACGCAGTATTTT	CASSSGLAGTDTQYF
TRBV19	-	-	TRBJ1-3	TGTGCCAGTAGTATAGTCAGCCGACGCTCTGGAAACACCATATATTTT	CASSIVSRRSGNTIYF
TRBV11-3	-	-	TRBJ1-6	TGTGCCAGCAGCCAACGTGTGGGCTCTCTGTCAAATTCACCCCTCCATTTT	CASSQRVGSLSNSPLHF
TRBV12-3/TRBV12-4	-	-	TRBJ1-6	TGTGCCAGCACTGTGACTAAGGGTTCACCCCTCCACTTT	CASTVTKGSPLHF
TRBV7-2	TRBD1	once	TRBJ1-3	TGTGCCAGCAGCTTGAGGGGGCTCTCTGGAAACACCATATATTTT	CASSLRGLSGNTIYF
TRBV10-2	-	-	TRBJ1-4	TGCGCCAGCAGTGAGACCCTGAGGGGCGAAAAACTGTTTTTT	CASSETLRGEKLFF
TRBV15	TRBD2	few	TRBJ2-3	TGTGCCACCAGCAGAGGAGGTGGACTAGCGAACACAGATACGCAGTATTTT	CATSRGGGLANTDTQYF
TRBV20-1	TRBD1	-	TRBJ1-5	TGCAGTGCTAAGACAGGGTTCAATCAGCCCCAGCATTTT	CSAKTGFNQPQHF
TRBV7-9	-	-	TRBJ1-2	TGTGCCAGCAGCTTGCAAACCAGGTCGGGAGCTAACTATGGCTACACCTTC	CASSLQTRSGANYGYTF
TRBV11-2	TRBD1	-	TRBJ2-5	TGTGCCAGCAGTACAGGGGGCGGGTGGACCCAGTACTTC	CASSTGGGWTQYF
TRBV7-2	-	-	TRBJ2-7	TGTGCCAGCAGCTTGGGCCCCCGCGCCGGGACTTTTAACTACGAGCAGTACTTC	CASSLGPRAGTFNYEQYF
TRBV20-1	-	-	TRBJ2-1	TGCAGTGCTAGACCCGGCCTAGCCCATGAGCAGTTCTTC	CSARPGLAHEQFF
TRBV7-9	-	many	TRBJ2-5	TGTGCCAGCAGCTTTCGAGAAGCGGCAGGGAGACGGGAGCCCCAGTACTTC	CASSFREAAGRREPQYF
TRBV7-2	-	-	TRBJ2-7	TGTGCCAGCAGCTCGACCTCCTACTCCTACGAGCAGTACTTC	CASSSTSYSYEQYF
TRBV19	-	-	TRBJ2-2	TGTGCCAGTAGTAAGGTGGAAACCGGGGAGCTGTTTTTT	CASSKVETGELFF
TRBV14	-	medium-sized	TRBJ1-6	TGTGCCAGCAGCCAAGTTAGGGATAATTCACCCCTCCACTTT	CASSQVRDNSPLHF
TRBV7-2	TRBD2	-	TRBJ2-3	TGTGCCAGCAGCTTAGTTACTCCGGGACTAGCGGGGGGTACAACAGATACGCAGTATTTT	CASSLVTPGLAGGTTDTQYF
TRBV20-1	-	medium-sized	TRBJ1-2	TGCAGTGCCCCAACAGGGCGCGGAAACTATGGCTACACCTTC	CSAPTGRGNYGYTF
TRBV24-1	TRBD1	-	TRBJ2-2	TGTGCCACCAGTGACACGACAGGGACCGGGGAGCTGTTTTTT	CATSDTTGTGELFF
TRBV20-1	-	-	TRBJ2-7	TGCAGTGGGAAAATCTCCTACGAGCAGTACTTC	CSGKISYEQYF
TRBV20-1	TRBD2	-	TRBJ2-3	TGCAGTGCTAGAGATGGGGCGGGAGGCGATACGCAGTATTTT	CSARDGAGGDTQYF
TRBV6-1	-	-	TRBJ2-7	TGTGCCAGCAAACACCTGGGCAGCTCCTACGAGCAGTACTTC	CASKHLGSSYEQYF
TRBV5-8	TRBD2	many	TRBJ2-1	TGTGCCAGCAGCAAGGGACTAGCGGGAGGGGATGAGCAGTTCTTC	CASSKGLAGGDEQFF
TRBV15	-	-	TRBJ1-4	TGTGCCACCAGCCGAAATGAAAAACTGTTTTTT	CATSRNEKLFF
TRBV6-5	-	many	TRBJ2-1	TGTGCCAGCAGCCCCTCTTCTCGAGTCCCCCGGGATGAGCAGTTCTTC	CASSPSSRVPRDEQFF
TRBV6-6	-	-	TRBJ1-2	TGTGCCAGCAGTTTTCAGGGGTCGGGTGGCTACACCTTC	CASSFQGSGGYTF
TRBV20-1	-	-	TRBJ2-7	TGCAGTGCTAGTAGCCCGACGAGCTCCTACGAGCAGTACTTC	CSASSPTSSYEQYF
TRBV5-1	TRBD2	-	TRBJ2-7	TGCGCCAGCAGCTTCGAGACTAGCGGGCGCTACGAGCAGTACTTC	CASSFETSGRYEQYF
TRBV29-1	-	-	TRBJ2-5	TGCAGCGTATTTAGCGGAGGGACCCAGTACTTC	CSVFSGGTQYF
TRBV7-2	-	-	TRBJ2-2	TGTGCCAGCAGCGTTCGGGGTCCCGGGGAGCTGTTTTTT	CASSVRGPGELFF
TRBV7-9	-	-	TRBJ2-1	TGTGCCAGCAGCCAAGGAGCCGGGCGTACCAATGAGCAGTTCTTC	CASSQGAGRTNEQFF
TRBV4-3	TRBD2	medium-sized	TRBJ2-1	TGCGCCAGCAGCCAAGCGTCTAGCGGGAGGGCGGGTGAGCAGTTCTTC	CASSQASSGRAGEQFF
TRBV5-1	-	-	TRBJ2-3	TGCGCCAGCAGCTTAGGAGATACGCAGTATTTT	CASSLGDTQYF
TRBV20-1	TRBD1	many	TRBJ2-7	TGCAGTGCTAGAGATCAGGGGGACAGGGCCCTCTACGAGCAGTACTTC	CSARDQGDRALYEQYF
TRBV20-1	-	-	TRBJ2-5	TGCAGTGCTAGAGGACAACAAGAGACCCAGTACTTC	CSARGQQETQYF
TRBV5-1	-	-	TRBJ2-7	TGCGCCAGCAGTCCTATCCCAGGGTCCGGGGAGCAGTACTTC	CASSPIPGSGEQYF
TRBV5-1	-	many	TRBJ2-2	TGCGCCAGCAGCCCCAGGACAGACACCGGGGAGCTGTTTTTT	CASSPRTDTGELFF
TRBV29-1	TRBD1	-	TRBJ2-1	TGCAGCGCAGTTGACGGACAGGCACCCTCCTACAATGAGCAGTTCTTC	CSAVDGQAPSYNEQFF
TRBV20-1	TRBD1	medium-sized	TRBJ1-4	TGCAGTGCTAGGGCGTTCGGGACAGGGCTGGAAAAACTGTTTTTT	CSARAFGTGLEKLFF
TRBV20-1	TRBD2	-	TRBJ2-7	TGCAGTGCCATACCGACTAGCGGGAGTAGGTACGAGCAGTACTTC	CSAIPTSGSRYEQYF